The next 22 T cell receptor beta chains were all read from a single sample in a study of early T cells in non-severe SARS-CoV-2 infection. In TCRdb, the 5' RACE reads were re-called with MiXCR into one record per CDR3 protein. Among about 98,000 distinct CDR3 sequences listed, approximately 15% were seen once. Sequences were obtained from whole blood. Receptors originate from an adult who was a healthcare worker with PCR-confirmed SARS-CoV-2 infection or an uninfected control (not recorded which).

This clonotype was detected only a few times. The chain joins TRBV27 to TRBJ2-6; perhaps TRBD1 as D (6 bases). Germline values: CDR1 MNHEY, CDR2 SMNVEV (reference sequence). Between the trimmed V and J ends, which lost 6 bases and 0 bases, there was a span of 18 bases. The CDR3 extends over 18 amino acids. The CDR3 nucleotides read TGTGCCAGCAGCTTCTGGGCAGGGGTAAGCTCTGGGGCCAACGTCCTGACTTTC. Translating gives CASSFWAGVSSGANVLTF.

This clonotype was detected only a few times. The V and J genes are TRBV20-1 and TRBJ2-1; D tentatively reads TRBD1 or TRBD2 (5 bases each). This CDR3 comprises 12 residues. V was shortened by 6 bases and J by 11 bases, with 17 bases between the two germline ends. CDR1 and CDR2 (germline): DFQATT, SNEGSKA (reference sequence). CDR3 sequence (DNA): TGCAGTGCCAAAATCGACGTGGGACAGCAGTTCTTC. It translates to CSAKIDVGQQFF.

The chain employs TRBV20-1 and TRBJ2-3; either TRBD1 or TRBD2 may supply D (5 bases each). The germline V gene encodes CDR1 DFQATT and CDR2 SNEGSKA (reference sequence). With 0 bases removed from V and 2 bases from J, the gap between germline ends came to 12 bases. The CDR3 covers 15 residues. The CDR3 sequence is CSARDRTGPTDTQYF. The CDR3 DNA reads TGCAGTGCTAGAGATAGAACGGGACCCACAGATACGCAGTATTTT.

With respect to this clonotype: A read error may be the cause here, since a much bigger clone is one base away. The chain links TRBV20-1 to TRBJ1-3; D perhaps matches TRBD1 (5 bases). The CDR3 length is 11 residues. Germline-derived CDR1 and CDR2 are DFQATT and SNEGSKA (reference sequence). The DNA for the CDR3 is TGCAGTGCGACAGCTGGAAACACCATAAATTTT. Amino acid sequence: CSATAGNTINF.

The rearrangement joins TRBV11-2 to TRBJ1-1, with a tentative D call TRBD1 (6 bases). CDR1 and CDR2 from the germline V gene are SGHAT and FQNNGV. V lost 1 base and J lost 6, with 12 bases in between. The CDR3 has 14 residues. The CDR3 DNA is TGTGCCAGCAGCTTAGGAAGGGGGAGCCCTGAAGCTTTCTTT. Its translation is CASSLGRGSPEAFF.

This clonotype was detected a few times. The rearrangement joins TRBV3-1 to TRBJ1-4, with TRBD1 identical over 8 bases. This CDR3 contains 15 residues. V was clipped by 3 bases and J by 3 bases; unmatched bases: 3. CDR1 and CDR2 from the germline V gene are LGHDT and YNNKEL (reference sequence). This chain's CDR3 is CASSQQTGANEKLFF. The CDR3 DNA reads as TGTGCCAGCAGCCAGCAGACAGGGGCTAATGAAAAACTGTTTTTT.

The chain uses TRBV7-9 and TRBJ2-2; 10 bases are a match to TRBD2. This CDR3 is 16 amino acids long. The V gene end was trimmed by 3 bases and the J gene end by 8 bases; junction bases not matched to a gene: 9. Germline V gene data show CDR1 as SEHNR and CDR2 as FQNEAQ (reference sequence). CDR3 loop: CASSFYASGSSGELFF. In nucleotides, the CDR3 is TGTGCCAGCAGCTTTTATGCTAGCGGGAGTTCTGGGGAGCTGTTTTTT.

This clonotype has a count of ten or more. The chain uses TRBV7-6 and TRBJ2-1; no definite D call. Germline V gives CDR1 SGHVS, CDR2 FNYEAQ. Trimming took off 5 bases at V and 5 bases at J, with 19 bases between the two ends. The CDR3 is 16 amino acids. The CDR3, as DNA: TGTGCCAGCAGCCGCACCCGGGTTAGACGAGACAATGAGCAGTTCTTC. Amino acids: CASSRTRVRRDNEQFF.

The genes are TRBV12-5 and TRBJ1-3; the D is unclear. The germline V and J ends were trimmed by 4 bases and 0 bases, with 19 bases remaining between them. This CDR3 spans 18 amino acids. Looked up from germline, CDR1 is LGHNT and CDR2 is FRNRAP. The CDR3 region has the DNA TGTGCTAGTGGTTATGGGCCTGACCCAACCAACTCTGGAAACACCATATATTTT. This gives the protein CASGYGPDPTNSGNTIYF.

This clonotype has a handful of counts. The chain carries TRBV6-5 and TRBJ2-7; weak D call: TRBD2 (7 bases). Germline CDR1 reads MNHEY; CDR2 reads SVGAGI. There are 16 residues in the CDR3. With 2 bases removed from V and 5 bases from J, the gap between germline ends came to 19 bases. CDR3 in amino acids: CASSYGVEGGGDEQYF. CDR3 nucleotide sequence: TGTGCCAGCAGTTACGGCGTAGAGGGAGGGGGGGACGAGCAGTACTTC.

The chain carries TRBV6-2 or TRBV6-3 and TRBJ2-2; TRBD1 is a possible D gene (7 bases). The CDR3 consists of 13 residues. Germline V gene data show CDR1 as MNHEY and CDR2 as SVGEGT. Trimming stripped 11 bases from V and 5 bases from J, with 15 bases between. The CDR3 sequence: CAGNRGGTGELFF. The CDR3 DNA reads TGTGCCGGAAACAGGGGAGGAACCGGGGAGCTGTTTTTT.

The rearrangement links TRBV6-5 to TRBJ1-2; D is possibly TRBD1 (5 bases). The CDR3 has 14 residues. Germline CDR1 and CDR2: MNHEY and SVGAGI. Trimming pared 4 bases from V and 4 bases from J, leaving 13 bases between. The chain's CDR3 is CASSSLGRAYGYTF. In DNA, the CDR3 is TGTGCCAGCAGTTCCCTGGGCAGGGCCTATGGCTACACCTTC.

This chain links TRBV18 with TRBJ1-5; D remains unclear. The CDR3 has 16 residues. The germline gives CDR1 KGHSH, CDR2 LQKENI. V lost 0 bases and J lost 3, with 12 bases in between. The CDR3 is CASSPPWTPPNQPQHF. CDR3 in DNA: TGTGCCAGCTCACCACCGTGGACGCCCCCCAATCAGCCCCAGCATTTT.

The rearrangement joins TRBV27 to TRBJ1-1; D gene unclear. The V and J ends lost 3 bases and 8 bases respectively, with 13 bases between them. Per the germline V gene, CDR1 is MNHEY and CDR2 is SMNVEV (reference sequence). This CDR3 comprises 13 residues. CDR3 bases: TGTGCCAGCAGTTTTGAGGAATTCACGGAAGCTTTCTTT. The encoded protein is CASSFEEFTEAFF.

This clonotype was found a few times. CDR3 protein: CASSLGPTAAEKLFF. The CDR3 DNA is TGCGCCAGCAGCTTGGGGCCCACAGCCGCGGAAAAACTGTTTTTT. V and J are TRBV5-1 and TRBJ1-4; D uncertain. The CDR3 is 15 residues long. CDR1 and CDR2 (germline): SGHRS, YFSETQ. Trimming shortened V by 0 bases and J by 8 bases, and 14 bases separated the two germline ends.

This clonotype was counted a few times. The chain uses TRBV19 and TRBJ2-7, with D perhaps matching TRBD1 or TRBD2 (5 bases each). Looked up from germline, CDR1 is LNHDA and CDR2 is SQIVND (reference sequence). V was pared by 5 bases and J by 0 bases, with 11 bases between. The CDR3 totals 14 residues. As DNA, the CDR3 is TGTGCCAGTAGTCCTTGGGGGAGCTCCTACGAGCAGTACTTC. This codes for CASSPWGSSYEQYF.

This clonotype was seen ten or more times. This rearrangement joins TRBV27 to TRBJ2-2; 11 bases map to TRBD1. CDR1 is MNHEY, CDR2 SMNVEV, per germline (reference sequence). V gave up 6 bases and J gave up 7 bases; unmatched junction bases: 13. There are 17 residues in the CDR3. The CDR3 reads CASSPTPDRGLVGELFF. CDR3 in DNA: TGTGCCAGCAGCCCTACCCCGGACAGGGGGCTTGTCGGGGAGCTGTTTTTT.

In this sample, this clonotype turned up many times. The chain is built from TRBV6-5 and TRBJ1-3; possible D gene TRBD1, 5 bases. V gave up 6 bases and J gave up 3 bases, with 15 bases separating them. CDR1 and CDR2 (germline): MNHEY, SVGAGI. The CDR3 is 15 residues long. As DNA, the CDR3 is TGTGCCAGCAGCCTTGGGGGAGTCAGTGGAAACACCATATATTTT. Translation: CASSLGGVSGNTIYF.

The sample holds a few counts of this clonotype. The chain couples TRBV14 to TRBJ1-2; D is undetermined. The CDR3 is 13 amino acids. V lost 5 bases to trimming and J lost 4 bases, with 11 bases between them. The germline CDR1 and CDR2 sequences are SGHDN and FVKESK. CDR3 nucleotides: TGTGCCAGCAGCGTAACAGCAACCTATGGCTACACCTTC. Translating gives CASSVTATYGYTF.

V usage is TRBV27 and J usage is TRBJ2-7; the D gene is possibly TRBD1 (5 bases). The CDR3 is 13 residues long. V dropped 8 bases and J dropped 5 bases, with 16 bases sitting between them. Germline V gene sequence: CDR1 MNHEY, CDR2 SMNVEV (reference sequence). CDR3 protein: CASSPWGLHEQYF. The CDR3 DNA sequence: TGTGCCAGCTCACCCTGGGGCCTTCACGAGCAGTACTTC.

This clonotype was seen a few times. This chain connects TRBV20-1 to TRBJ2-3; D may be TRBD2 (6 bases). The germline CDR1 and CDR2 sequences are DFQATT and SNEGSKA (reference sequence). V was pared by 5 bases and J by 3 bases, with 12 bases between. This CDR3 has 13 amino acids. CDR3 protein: CSAADGGTDTQYF. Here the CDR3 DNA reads TGCAGTGCTGCAGACGGGGGAACAGATACGCAGTATTTT.

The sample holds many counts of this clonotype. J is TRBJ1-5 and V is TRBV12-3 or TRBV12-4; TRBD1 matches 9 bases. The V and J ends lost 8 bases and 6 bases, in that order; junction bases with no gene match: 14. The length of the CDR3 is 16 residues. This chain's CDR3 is CASSATGQGGRQPQHF. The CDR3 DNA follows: TGTGCCAGCTCTGCTACGGGACAGGGAGGCCGTCAGCCCCAGCATTTT.